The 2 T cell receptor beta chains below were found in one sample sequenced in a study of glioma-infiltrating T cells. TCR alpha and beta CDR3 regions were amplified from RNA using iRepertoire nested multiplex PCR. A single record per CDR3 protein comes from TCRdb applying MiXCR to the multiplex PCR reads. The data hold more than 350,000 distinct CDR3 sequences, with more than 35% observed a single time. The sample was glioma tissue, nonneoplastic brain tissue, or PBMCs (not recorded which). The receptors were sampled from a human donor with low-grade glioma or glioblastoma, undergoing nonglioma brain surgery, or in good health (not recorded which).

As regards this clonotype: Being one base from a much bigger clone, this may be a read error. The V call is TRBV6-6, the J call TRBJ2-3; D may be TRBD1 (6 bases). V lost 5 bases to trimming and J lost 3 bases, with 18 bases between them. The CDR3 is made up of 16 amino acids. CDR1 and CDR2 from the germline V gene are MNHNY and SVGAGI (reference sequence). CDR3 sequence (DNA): TGTGCCAGCAGTCGTACAGGGTTGGGCCGAACAGATACGCAGTATTTT. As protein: CASSRTGLGRTDTQYF.

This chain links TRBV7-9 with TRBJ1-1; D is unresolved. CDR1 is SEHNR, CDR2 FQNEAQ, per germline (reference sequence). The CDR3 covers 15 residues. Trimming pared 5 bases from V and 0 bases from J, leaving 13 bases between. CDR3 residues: CASSPIREVNTEAFF. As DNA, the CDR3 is TGTGCCAGCAGCCCTATAAGGGAGGTGAACACTGAAGCTTTCTTT.